The sequence of this T cell receptor (beta chain) was determined in a study of T cell responses to AZD1222 COVID-19 vaccine. Study-level findings and limits: Females outnumbered males among donors, who were mostly white British; clonal diversity was possibly underestimated. Across spike, vaccine-associated CD4 TCRs were found, dominant at 160-218 and 743-854.

Comment on this clone: The antigen remains undetermined.

This CDR3 comprises 17 residues. V gave up 10 bases and J gave up 5 bases; unmatched junction bases: 14. Germline V CDR1 and CDR2: SEHNR, FQNEAQ (reference sequence). Generated by immunoSEQ multiplex PCR, the TCRdb table keeps only in-frame clones and is missing some. The sample yields about 180,000 clones, more than 80% seen once. The chain carries TRBV7-9 and TRBJ2-2; TRBD2 agrees at 12 bases. The sequence derives from an adult who received the MenACWY meningococcal vaccine as a control. Here the sequenced sample was peripheral blood, taken 28 days after the second dose of the MenACWY control vaccine. The CDR3: CATRRLAGGPATGELFF. CDR3 nucleotides: TGTGCCACCCGGCGCCTAGCGGGAGGGCCTGCTACCGGGGAGCTGTTTTTT.